This entry is about one T cell receptor (beta chain). Its antigen is not identified. V was clipped by 0 bases and J by 2 bases; unmatched bases: 3. CDR3 size: 15 residues. CDR1 is KGHSH, CDR2 LQKENI, per germline. The data belong to a study of cytomegalovirus exposure and HLA in healthy donors. Study-wide context: The Caucasian-associated ancestry cluster contained 81% of the approximately 390 genotyped donors.

Study-wide points: When analyzed later, the rates of TCR association showed variation by HLA locus, with DRB1 the most and HLA-C the fewest. Reported results showed that the classifier diagnosed cytomegalovirus status with high specificity and sensitivity. In most subjects, TCR beta sequences reportedly gave accurate predictions of HLA-A and HLA-B alleles.

Primers for the PCR totalled 60 Vbeta and 13 Jbeta. Repertoires were generated with immunoSEQ multiplex PCR, while TCRdb's copy carries only in-frame clones and drops some. The sample contains around 150,000 clones, 70% to 80% of which appear only once. The sequence derives from a man aged 30-40 years in good health and CMV-seronegative. Sequenced input: PBMCs. The chain carries TRBV18 and TRBJ2-7; TRBD1 matches 8 bases. CDR3 nucleotides: TGTGCCAGCTCACCACCGGGACAGGCTACCTACGAGCAGTACTTC. This sequence encodes CASSPPGQATYEQYF.